The T cell receptor (beta chain) under discussion was sequenced for a study of graft-versus-host responses after intestinal transplantation. A note on this clone: Its matching antigen is unknown.

The method was immunoSEQ multiplex PCR; TCRdb's version includes in-frame clones alone and lacks a portion of them. This repertoire shows over 35,000 clones, 91% found once; its top ten account for 2.3%. Study outcomes and limitations: Early post-transplant falls in HvG clones accompanied the peak levels of circulating GvH clones.

Deletions cut 4 bases from V and 0 bases from J, with 10 bases between. CDR1 MGHRA and CDR2 YSYEKL come from the germline V gene. The CDR3 totals 14 residues. The receptor was isolated from a human patient who received an intestinal transplant, so some T cells may come from the graft donor. The starting material was PBMCs, obtained roughly 300 days after intestinal transplant. The rearrangement joins TRBV4-1 to TRBJ2-7; D unclear. The DNA of the CDR3 is TGCGCCAGCAGCCCAAATTCAGGCTCCTACGAGCAGTACTTC. It yields the protein CASSPNSGSYEQYF.